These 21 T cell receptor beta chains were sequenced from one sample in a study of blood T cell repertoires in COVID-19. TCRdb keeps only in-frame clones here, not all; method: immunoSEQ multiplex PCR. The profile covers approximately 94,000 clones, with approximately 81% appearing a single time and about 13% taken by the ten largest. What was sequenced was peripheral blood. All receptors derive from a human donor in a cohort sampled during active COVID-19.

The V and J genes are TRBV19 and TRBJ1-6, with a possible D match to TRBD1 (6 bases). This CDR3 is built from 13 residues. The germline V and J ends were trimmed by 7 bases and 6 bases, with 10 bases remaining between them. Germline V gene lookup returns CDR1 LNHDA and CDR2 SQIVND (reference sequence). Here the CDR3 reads CASKEQGNSPLHF. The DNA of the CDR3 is TGTGCCAGTAAGGAACAGGGTAATTCACCCCTCCACTTT.

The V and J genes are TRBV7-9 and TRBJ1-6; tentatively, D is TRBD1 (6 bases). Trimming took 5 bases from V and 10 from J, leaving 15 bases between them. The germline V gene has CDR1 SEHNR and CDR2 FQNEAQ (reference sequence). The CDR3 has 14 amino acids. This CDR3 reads CASSMTSDSSPLHF. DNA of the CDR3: TGTGCCAGCAGCATGACCTCGGACAGCTCACCCCTCCACTTT.

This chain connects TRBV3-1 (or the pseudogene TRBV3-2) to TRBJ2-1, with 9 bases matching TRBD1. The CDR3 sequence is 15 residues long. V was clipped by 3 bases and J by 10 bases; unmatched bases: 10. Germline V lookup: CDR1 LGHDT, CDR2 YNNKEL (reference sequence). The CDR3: CASSHGTGPDCEQFF. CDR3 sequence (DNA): TGTGCCAGCAGCCACGGGACAGGGCCTGACTGCGAGCAGTTCTTC.

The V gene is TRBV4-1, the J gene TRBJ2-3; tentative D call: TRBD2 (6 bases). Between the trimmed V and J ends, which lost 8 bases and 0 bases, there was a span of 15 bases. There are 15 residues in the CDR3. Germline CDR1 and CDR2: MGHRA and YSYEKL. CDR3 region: CASRRAPLSTDTQYF. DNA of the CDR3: TGCGCCAGCCGGAGGGCACCACTTAGCACAGATACGCAGTATTTT.

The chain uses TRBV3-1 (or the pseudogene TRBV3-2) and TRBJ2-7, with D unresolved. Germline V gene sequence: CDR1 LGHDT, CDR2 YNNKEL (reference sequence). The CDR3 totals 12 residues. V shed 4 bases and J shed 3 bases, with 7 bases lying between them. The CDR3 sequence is CASSRAYYEQYF. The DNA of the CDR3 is TGTGCCAGCAGCCGGGCCTACTACGAGCAGTACTTC.

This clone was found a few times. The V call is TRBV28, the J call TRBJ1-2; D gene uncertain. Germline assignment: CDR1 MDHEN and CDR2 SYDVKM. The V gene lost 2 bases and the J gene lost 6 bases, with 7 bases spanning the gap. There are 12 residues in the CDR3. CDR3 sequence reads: CASSLASDGYTF. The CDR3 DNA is TGTGCCAGCAGTTTAGCCTCAGATGGCTACACCTTC.

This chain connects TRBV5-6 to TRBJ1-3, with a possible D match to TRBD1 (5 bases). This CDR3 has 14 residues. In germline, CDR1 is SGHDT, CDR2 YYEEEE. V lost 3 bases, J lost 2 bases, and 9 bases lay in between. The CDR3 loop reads CASSSGMTGNTIYF. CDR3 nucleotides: TGTGCCAGCAGCTCAGGGATGACTGGAAACACCATATATTTT.

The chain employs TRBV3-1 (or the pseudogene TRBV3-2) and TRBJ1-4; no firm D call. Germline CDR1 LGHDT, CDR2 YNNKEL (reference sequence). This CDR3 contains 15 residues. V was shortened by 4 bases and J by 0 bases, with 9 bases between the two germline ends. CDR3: CASSRRSATNEKLFF. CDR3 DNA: TGTGCCAGCAGCCGCCGGTCGGCAACTAATGAAAAACTGTTTTTT.

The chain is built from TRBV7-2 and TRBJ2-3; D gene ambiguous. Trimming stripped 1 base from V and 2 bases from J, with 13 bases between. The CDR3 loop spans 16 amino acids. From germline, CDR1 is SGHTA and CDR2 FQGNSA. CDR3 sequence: CASSLDLRSATDTQYF. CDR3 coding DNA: TGTGCCAGCAGCTTAGATTTGCGGTCGGCCACAGATACGCAGTATTTT.

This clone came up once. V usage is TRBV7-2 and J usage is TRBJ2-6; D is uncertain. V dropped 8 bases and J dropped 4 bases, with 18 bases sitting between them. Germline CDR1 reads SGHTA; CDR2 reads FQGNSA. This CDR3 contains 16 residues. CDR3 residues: CASALSTTKGANVLTF. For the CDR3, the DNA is TGTGCCAGCGCACTATCAACAACTAAAGGGGCCAACGTCCTGACTTTC.

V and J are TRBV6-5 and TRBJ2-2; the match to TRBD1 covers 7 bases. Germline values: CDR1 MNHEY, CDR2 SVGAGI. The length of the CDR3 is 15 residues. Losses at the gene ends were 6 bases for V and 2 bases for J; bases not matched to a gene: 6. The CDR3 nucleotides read TGTGCCAGCAGAGTAGGACAGGCTAACACCGGGGAGCTGTTTTTT. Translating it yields CASRVGQANTGELFF.

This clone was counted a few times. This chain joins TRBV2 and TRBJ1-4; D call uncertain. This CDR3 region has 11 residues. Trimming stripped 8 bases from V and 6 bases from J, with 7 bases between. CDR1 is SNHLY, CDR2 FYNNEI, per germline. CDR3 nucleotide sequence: TGTGCCAGCGGGCGGGATGAAAAACTGTTTTTT. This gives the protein CASGRDEKLFF. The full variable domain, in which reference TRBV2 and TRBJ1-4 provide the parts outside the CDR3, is EPEVTQTPSHQVTQMGQEVILRCVPISNHLYFYWYRQILGQKVEFLVSFYNNEISEKSEIFDDQFSVERPDGSNFTLKIRSTKLEDSAMYFCASGRDEKLFFGSGTQLSVL.

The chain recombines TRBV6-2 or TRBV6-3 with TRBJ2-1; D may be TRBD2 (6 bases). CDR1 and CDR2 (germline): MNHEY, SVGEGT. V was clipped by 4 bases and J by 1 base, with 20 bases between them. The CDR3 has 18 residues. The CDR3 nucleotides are TGTGCCAGCAGTTTTGAGGTTAGGGCGGGAAAATCCTACAATGAGCAGTTCTTC. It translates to CASSFEVRAGKSYNEQFF.

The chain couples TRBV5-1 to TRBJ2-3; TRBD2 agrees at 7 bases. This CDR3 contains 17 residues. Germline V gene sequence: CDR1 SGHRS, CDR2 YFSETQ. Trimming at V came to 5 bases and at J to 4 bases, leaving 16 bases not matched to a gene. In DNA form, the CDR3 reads TGCGCCAGCAGTTCGACTCCAGCGGGAAGTCATGCAGATACGCAGTATTTT. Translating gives CASSSTPAGSHADTQYF.

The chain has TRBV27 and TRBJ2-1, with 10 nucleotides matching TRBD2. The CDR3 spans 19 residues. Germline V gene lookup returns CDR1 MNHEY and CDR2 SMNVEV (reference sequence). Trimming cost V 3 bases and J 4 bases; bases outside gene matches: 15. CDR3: CASSLLSGSGGPRYNEQFF. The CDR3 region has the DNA TGTGCCAGCAGTTTGCTCTCGGGTAGCGGGGGGCCTAGATACAATGAGCAGTTCTTC.

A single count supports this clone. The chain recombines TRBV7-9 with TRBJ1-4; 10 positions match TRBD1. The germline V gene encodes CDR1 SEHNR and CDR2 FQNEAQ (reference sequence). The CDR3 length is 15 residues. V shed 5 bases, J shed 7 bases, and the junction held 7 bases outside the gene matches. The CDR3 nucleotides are TGTGCCAGCAGCAAACCGACAGGGGGCTCTGAAAAACTGTTTTTT. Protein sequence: CASSKPTGGSEKLFF. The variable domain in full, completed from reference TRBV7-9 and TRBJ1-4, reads DTGVSQNPRHKITKRGQNVTFRCDPISEHNRLYWYRQTLGQGPEFLTYFQNEAQLEKSRLLSDRFSAERPKGSFSTLEIQRTEQGDSAMYLCASSKPTGGSEKLFFGSGTQLSVL.

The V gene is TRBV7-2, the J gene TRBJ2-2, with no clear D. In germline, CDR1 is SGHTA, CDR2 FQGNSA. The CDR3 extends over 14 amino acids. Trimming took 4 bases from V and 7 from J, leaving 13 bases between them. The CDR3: CASSYRPFGGELFF. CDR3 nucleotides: TGTGCCAGCAGCTACAGACCCTTCGGCGGGGAGCTGTTTTTT.

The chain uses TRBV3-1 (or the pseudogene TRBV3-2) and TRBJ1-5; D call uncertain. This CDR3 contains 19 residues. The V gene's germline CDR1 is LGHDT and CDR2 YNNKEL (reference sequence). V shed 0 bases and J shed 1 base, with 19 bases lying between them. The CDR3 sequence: CASSQDRLSPLLSNQPQHF. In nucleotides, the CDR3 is TGTGCCAGCAGCCAAGACCGACTATCGCCCCTATTGAGCAATCAGCCCCAGCATTTT.

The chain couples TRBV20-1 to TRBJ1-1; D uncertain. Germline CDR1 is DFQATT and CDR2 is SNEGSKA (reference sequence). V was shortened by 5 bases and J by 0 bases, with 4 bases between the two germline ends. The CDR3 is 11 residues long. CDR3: CSAYMNTEAFF. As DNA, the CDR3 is TGCAGTGCTTATATGAACACTGAAGCTTTCTTT.

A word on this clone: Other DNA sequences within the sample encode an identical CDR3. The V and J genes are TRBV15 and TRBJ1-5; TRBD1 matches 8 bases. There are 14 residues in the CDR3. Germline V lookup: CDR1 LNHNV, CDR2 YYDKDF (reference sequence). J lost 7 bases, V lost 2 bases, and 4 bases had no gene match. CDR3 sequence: CATSRQGATQPQHF. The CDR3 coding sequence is TGTGCCACCAGCAGACAGGGGGCGACCCAGCCCCAGCATTTT. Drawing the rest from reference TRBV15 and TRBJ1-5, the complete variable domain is DAMVIQNPRYQVTQFGKPVTLSCSQTLNHNVMYWYQQKSSQAPKLLFHYYDKDFNNEADTPDNFQSRRPNTSFCFLDIRSPGLGDTAMYLCATSRQGATQPQHFGDGTRLSIL.

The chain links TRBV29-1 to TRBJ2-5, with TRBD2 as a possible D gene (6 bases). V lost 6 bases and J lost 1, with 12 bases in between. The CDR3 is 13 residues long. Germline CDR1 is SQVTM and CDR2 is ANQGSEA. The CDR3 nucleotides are TGCAGCGTGCTAAAGGGACTCCAAGAGACCCAGTACTTC. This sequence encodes CSVLKGLQETQYF.